This T cell receptor (beta chain) is drawn from a study of cytomegalovirus exposure and HLA in healthy donors. Regarding the study as a whole: TCR beta sequences reportedly predicted most subjects' HLA-A and HLA-B alleles accurately.

It was with 60 Vbeta and 13 Jbeta primers that the PCR ran. Produced via immunoSEQ multiplex PCR; TCRdb's table is partial and in-frame only. This repertoire shows about 150,000 clones, 80% to 90% found once; its top ten account for 3.5% to 5.5%. With respect to this clone: As yet, its antigen is unknown.

The CDR3 loop spans 14 amino acids. Germline trimming cut 6 bases from V and 5 bases from J; bases unmatched to any gene: 7. Per germline, CDR1 MNHEY and CDR2 SVGAGI. Sequencing was carried out using PBMCs. The rearrangement links TRBV6-5 to TRBJ1-1, with TRBD1 identical over 9 bases. The source of this sequence is a woman aged 40 to 49 in good health and CMV-seropositive. Here the CDR3 DNA reads TGTGCCAGCAGACAGGGGGCGCCTAGGACTGAAGCTTTCTTT. It encodes CASRQGAPRTEAFF.